This note documents a single T cell receptor (beta chain) sequence. The data stem from a study of blood T cell repertoires in COVID-19. Study overall: From T cells, B-cell-depleted T cells, or PBMCs came the material, which was cDNA or gDNA.

Some clones are missing from TCRdb's copy, which holds only in-frame ones; the method was immunoSEQ multiplex PCR. The sample yields 180,000 or so clones, about 87% seen once. V shed 0 bases and J 6 bases; nucleotides not matched to a gene: 5. Germline assignment: CDR1 ENHRY and CDR2 SYGVKD. The CDR3 sequence is 15 residues long. Source material: peripheral blood. The origin of this receptor is a middle-aged man with active or convalescent COVID-19. The chain is built from TRBV10-3 and TRBJ1-2; 9 nucleotides line up with TRBD1. In DNA, the CDR3 is TGTGCCATCAGTGAGTCGGGGACAGGGACTGATGGCTACACCTTC. It yields the protein CAISESGTGTDGYTF.